A selection of T cell receptor beta chains follows, all from one sample in a study of blood T cell repertoires in COVID-19. The table came from immunoSEQ multiplex PCR; TCRdb's copy has only in-frame clones and leaves some out. The table lists about 250,000 clones, approximately 88% of them singletons. Sequences were obtained from peripheral blood. Source of these receptors: a young woman with acute or convalescent COVID-19. Both conserved end residues are part of each CDR3. The order of the fields is clone size, D gene, V gene, J gene, CDR3 protein, CDR3 DNA. The D gene is left open where the match is weak. Some rows mark clone size as missing; the rest say once, few, many or name a class of expanded clone.

size: -
D: -
V: TRBV18
J: TRBJ2-5
CDR3: CASSPRGETQYF
DNA: TGTGCCAGCTCACCAAGAGGAGAGACCCAGTACTTC

size: -
D: TRBD2
V: TRBV6-5
J: TRBJ2-7
CDR3: CASRALLASSYEQYF
DNA: TGTGCCAGCAGGGCCCTACTAGCGAGCTCCTACGAGCAGTACTTC

size: -
D: TRBD1
V: TRBV9
J: TRBJ1-3
CDR3: CASSAGQGIGNTIYF
DNA: TGTGCCAGCAGCGCCGGACAGGGGATCGGAAACACCATATATTTT

size: once
D: -
V: TRBV5-6
J: TRBJ2-7
CDR3: CASSLGDTSSYEQYF
DNA: TGTGCCAGCAGCTTGGGGGACACCTCCTCCTACGAGCAGTACTTC

size: -
D: TRBD2
V: TRBV5-8
J: TRBJ2-2
CDR3: CASSPGLVVPGELFF
DNA: TGTGCCAGCAGCCCGGGACTAGTTGTTCCCGGGGAGCTGTTTTTT

size: -
D: -
V: TRBV30
J: TRBJ1-1
CDR3: CAWGPSLGGVNTEAFF
DNA: TGTGCCTGGGGGCCCAGTCTTGGAGGTGTGAACACTGAAGCTTTCTTT

size: -
D: -
V: TRBV7-9
J: TRBJ1-6
CDR3: CASSLTADNSPLHF
DNA: TGTGCCAGCAGCTTGACAGCAGATAATTCACCCCTCCACTTT

size: -
D: TRBD2
V: TRBV27
J: TRBJ2-2
CDR3: CASTSGLAGGAGELFF
DNA: TGTGCCAGCACCTCGGGACTAGCGGGAGGAGCCGGGGAGCTGTTTTTT

size: once
D: -
V: TRBV24-1
J: TRBJ2-1
CDR3: CATSDFVTGTHEQFF
DNA: TGTGCCACCAGTGATTTTGTTACAGGAACCCATGAGCAGTTCTTC

size: -
D: -
V: TRBV30
J: TRBJ1-1
CDR3: CAWSFSVGTEAFF
DNA: TGTGCCTGGAGTTTCAGCGTGGGCACTGAAGCTTTCTTT

size: -
D: -
V: TRBV5-1
J: TRBJ1-1
CDR3: CASSLWEFGTEAFF
DNA: TGCGCCAGCAGCTTGTGGGAGTTTGGCACTGAAGCTTTCTTT

size: -
D: TRBD1
V: TRBV2
J: TRBJ1-2
CDR3: CASSIRQGAISGYTF
DNA: TGTGCCAGCAGTATCCGACAGGGGGCGATTAGTGGCTACACCTTC

size: -
D: -
V: TRBV19
J: TRBJ1-3
CDR3: CASSARSSGNTIYF
DNA: TGTGCCAGTAGTGCAAGGAGCTCTGGAAACACCATATATTTT

size: -
D: -
V: TRBV10-3
J: TRBJ2-7
CDR3: CAISESGRSSYEQYF
DNA: TGTGCCATCAGTGAAAGCGGGCGCAGCTCCTACGAGCAGTACTTC

size: -
D: TRBD2
V: TRBV7-2
J: TRBJ2-1
CDR3: CASSSGTSGPLYQFF
DNA: TGTGCCAGCAGCTCCGGGACTAGCGGGCCCCTCTACCAGTTCTTC

size: -
D: -
V: TRBV10-3
J: TRBJ1-4
CDR3: CAIKEQLNEKLFF
DNA: TGTGCCATCAAGGAACAGTTAAATGAAAAACTGTTTTTT

size: -
D: TRBD2
V: TRBV24-1
J: TRBJ2-2
CDR3: CATSDLRARAGADTGELFF
DNA: TGTGCCACCAGTGATTTGAGGGCTCGAGCGGGAGCGGACACCGGGGAGCTGTTTTTT

size: -
D: TRBD2
V: TRBV24-1
J: TRBJ2-3
CDR3: CATSDSRGLAGTDTQYF
DNA: TGTGCCACCAGTGATTCTAGGGGACTAGCGGGCACAGATACGCAGTATTTT

size: once
D: TRBD1
V: TRBV14
J: TRBJ2-2
CDR3: CASSQYTHRTGEANTGELFF
DNA: TGTGCCAGCAGCCAATATACCCACCGGACAGGGGAAGCGAACACCGGGGAGCTGTTTTTT

size: -
D: -
V: TRBV5-4
J: TRBJ2-2
CDR3: CASSLGGSLTGELFF
DNA: TGTGCCAGCAGCTTGGGAGGGTCCCTTACCGGGGAGCTGTTTTTT

size: -
D: TRBD1
V: TRBV7-9
J: TRBJ2-1
CDR3: CASSKTGTGFSEQFF
DNA: TGTGCCAGCAGCAAGACCGGGACAGGGTTTAGTGAGCAGTTCTTC

size: -
D: -
V: TRBV6-5
J: TRBJ2-2
CDR3: CATWEGVTGELFF
DNA: TGTGCCACCTGGGAGGGGGTCACCGGGGAGCTGTTTTTT

size: -
D: TRBD2
V: TRBV5-5
J: TRBJ2-1
CDR3: CASSSASGSYNEQFF
DNA: TGTGCCAGCAGCTCAGCTAGCGGGTCCTACAATGAGCAGTTCTTC

size: -
D: -
V: TRBV27
J: TRBJ2-5
CDR3: CASSHGQTQETQYF
DNA: TGTGCCAGCAGTCACGGACAGACACAAGAGACCCAGTACTTC

size: -
D: TRBD1
V: TRBV11-1
J: TRBJ2-2
CDR3: CASSTGGTGELFF
DNA: TGTGCCAGCAGCACAGGGGGCACCGGGGAGCTGTTTTTT

size: -
D: -
V: TRBV5-4
J: TRBJ1-1
CDR3: CASSPGGWRGDAEAFF
DNA: TGTGCCAGCAGCCCGGGGGGTTGGAGGGGAGACGCTGAAGCTTTCTTT

size: -
D: -
V: TRBV18
J: TRBJ2-7
CDR3: CASSPDPGGAHEQYF
DNA: TGTGCCAGCTCACCGGACCCTGGGGGGGCCCACGAGCAGTACTTC

size: -
D: TRBD2
V: TRBV19
J: TRBJ2-2
CDR3: CASSPPGSRGAGELFF
DNA: TGTGCCAGTAGTCCCCCCGGGTCACGGGGGGCCGGGGAGCTGTTTTTT

size: -
D: TRBD2
V: TRBV19
J: TRBJ2-5
CDR3: CASRNSGTSWETQYF
DNA: TGTGCCAGTAGAAATTCCGGGACTAGCTGGGAGACCCAGTACTTC

size: -
D: -
V: TRBV7-2
J: TRBJ2-7
CDR3: CASSFKSQGLEQYF
DNA: TGTGCCAGCAGCTTTAAGTCCCAGGGCTTGGAGCAGTACTTC

size: -
D: -
V: TRBV18
J: TRBJ2-1
CDR3: CASSPELTESSYNEQFF
DNA: TGTGCCAGCTCACCCGAGTTAACGGAGAGCTCCTACAATGAGCAGTTCTTC

size: once
D: TRBD2
V: TRBV19
J: TRBJ2-1
CDR3: CASSTPISGGHNEQFF
DNA: TGTGCCAGTAGTACTCCTATATCGGGAGGCCACAATGAGCAGTTCTTC

size: -
D: -
V: TRBV5-4
J: TRBJ1-3
CDR3: CASRERGSGNTIYF
DNA: TGTGCCAGCCGGGAACGGGGCTCTGGAAACACCATATATTTT

size: -
D: TRBD2
V: TRBV19
J: TRBJ2-7
CDR3: CASSIVTSGRYIYEQYF
DNA: TGTGCCAGTAGTATAGTGACTAGCGGGAGATATATCTACGAGCAGTACTTC

size: -
D: TRBD2
V: TRBV9
J: TRBJ2-3
CDR3: CASSVGERGSTDTQYF
DNA: TGTGCCAGCAGCGTAGGGGAGCGGGGTAGCACAGATACGCAGTATTTT

size: -
D: TRBD2
V: TRBV27
J: TRBJ2-3
CDR3: CASSHPGLAGTDTQYF
DNA: TGTGCCAGCAGCCACCCGGGACTAGCGGGCACAGATACGCAGTATTTT

size: -
D: -
V: TRBV6-5
J: TRBJ2-5
CDR3: CASSYSTGKQETQYF
DNA: TGTGCCAGCAGTTACTCGACGGGGAAGCAAGAGACCCAGTACTTC

size: -
D: -
V: TRBV9
J: TRBJ1-2
CDR3: CASSVEARGNGYTF
DNA: TGTGCCAGCAGCGTAGAGGCCCGAGGGAATGGCTACACCTTC

size: -
D: TRBD2
V: TRBV11-2
J: TRBJ2-5
CDR3: CASSHLAGGQETQYF
DNA: TGTGCCAGCAGCCACCTAGCGGGGGGCCAAGAGACCCAGTACTTC

size: -
D: TRBD1
V: TRBV6-5
J: TRBJ2-7
CDR3: CASSDRGPYSYEQYF
DNA: TGTGCCAGCAGCGACAGGGGGCCCTACTCCTACGAGCAGTACTTC